The 2 T cell receptor beta chains below were found in one sample sequenced in a study of blood T cell repertoires in COVID-19. The data were produced by immunoSEQ multiplex PCR, yet TCRdb's version contains in-frame clones alone and is incomplete. Of about 61,000 clones listed, over 75% are singletons. Sequenced: peripheral blood. The receptor set was obtained from an elderly man in a cohort sampled during active COVID-19.

The chain is built from TRBV19 and TRBJ2-5; 7 nucleotides line up with TRBD2. V trimming: 3 bases; J trimming: 5 bases; junction bases outside the gene matches: 0. This CDR3 region has 12 residues. Germline values: CDR1 LNHDA, CDR2 SQIVND (reference sequence). Here the CDR3 reads CASSMGGETQYF. CDR3 in DNA: TGTGCCAGTAGTATGGGAGGGGAGACCCAGTACTTC.

This chain links TRBV3-1 (or the pseudogene TRBV3-2) with TRBJ1-1; D is undetermined. Looked up from germline, CDR1 is LGHDT and CDR2 is YNNKEL (reference sequence). This CDR3 contains 14 residues. V lost 8 bases and J lost 2, with 15 bases in between. For the CDR3, the DNA is TGTGCCAGCGGTCCAGGATATGGAAACACTGAAGCTTTCTTT. It encodes CASGPGYGNTEAFF.